This section outlines one T cell receptor (beta chain) sequence together with its context. Just one base apart from a much larger clone, this may be a read error. MiXCR was used by TCRdb to re-call the PCR reads. The table records tens of thousands of clones, roughly 13% of them present only once. No treatment had been given to any patient before thyroid surgery. This sample was taken from a study of metastatic and nonmetastatic thyroid tumors. Across the study: For malignant and benign thyroid patients, tumor or nodule tissue and blood were the sources whose repertoires were compared.

The germline CDR1 and CDR2 sequences are KGHDR and SFDVKD. The CDR3 is 12 amino acids. The V end lost 7 bases, the J end lost 12 bases, and 15 bases lay between the germline ends. Sequencing was done on a sample of blood. This clonotype originated in a female donor with papillary thyroid cancer or a benign thyroid nodule (not recorded which). Some clones in this sample may be carry-over from other donors' samples. The chain uses TRBV24-1 and TRBJ2-4, with D possibly called TRBD1 or TRBD2 (5 bases each). The CDR3 DNA is TGTGCCACCAGGGGGCCTCGGGGCACTCAGTACTTC. This encodes CATRGPRGTQYF.